The rows below give T cell receptor beta chains drawn from one sample of a study of cytomegalovirus exposure and HLA in healthy donors. Libraries were prepared by immunoSEQ multiplex PCR; TCRdb keeps only in-frame clonotypes and omits some of them. Of 160,000 or so clones listed, approximately 86% are singletons. The sequencing sample was made of PBMCs. The origin of the receptors is a man aged 30-40 years in good health and CMV-seropositive. Each CDR3 is given with its conserved first and last residue. A D gene is named only where the DNA matches it firmly. The size of a clone is reported for some rows only, either as once, few or many, or as a class for expanded clones.

CDR3: CASRSTGGTEAFF
DNA: TGTGCCAGCAGAAGTACCGGGGGGACTGAAGCTTTCTTT
V: TRBV5-4
D: .
J: TRBJ1-1
size: .

CDR3: CASSVGVGAGADTQYF
DNA: TGTGCCAGCAGCGTAGGGGTGGGGGCCGGCGCAGATACGCAGTATTTT
V: TRBV9
D: .
J: TRBJ2-3
size: .

CDR3: CASSLAGGIGTVNTEAFF
DNA: TGTGCCAGCAGCTTAGCGGGGGGAATCGGGACAGTGAACACTGAAGCTTTCTTT
V: TRBV7-8
D: TRBD1
J: TRBJ1-1
size: .

CDR3: CASSQAGQGDLTGELFF
DNA: TGCGCCAGCAGCCAAGCCGGACAGGGGGACCTCACCGGGGAGCTGTTTTTT
V: TRBV4-3
D: TRBD1
J: TRBJ2-2
size: .

CDR3: CASSNAENTEAFF
DNA: TGTGCCAGTAGTAATGCGGAGAACACTGAAGCTTTCTTT
V: TRBV19
D: .
J: TRBJ1-1
size: .

CDR3: CASSWTGFWNGYTF
DNA: TGTGCCAGCAGTTGGACAGGGTTTTGGAATGGCTACACCTTC
V: TRBV6-5
D: TRBD1
J: TRBJ1-2
size: once

CDR3: CASSQEAAKNEQFF
DNA: TGCGCCAGCAGCCAAGAAGCGGCCAAGAATGAGCAGTTCTTC
V: TRBV4-3
D: .
J: TRBJ2-1
size: once

CDR3: CASSPSAWGYYNEQFF
DNA: TGCGCCAGCAGCCCCAGCGCGTGGGGCTACTACAATGAGCAGTTCTTC
V: TRBV4-1
D: .
J: TRBJ2-1
size: .

CDR3: CASRTAPRAYEQYF
DNA: TGTGCCAGCAGGACAGCGCCCCGGGCCTACGAGCAGTACTTC
V: TRBV27
D: .
J: TRBJ2-7
size: .

CDR3: CASSLAGLGKTQYF
DNA: TGTGCCAGCAGCTTGGCGGGACTAGGAAAGACCCAGTACTTC
V: TRBV5-8
D: TRBD2
J: TRBJ2-5
size: .

CDR3: CASSLEGGVFPYEQYF
DNA: TGTGCCAGCAGCTTGGAAGGTGGAGTCTTCCCCTACGAGCAGTACTTC
V: TRBV5-6
D: .
J: TRBJ2-7
size: .

CDR3: CASSLGIARVSYEQYF
DNA: TGTGCCAGCAGCTTAGGGATAGCACGGGTCAGCTACGAGCAGTACTTC
V: TRBV7-8
D: .
J: TRBJ2-7
size: .

CDR3: CASSSGQGGGYTF
DNA: TGTGCCAGCAGCTCCGGACAGGGTGGGGGCTACACCTTC
V: TRBV7-2
D: TRBD1
J: TRBJ1-2
size: .

CDR3: CASTRGYEQYF
DNA: TGTGCCAGCACCCGCGGGTACGAGCAGTACTTC
V: TRBV2
D: .
J: TRBJ2-7
size: few

CDR3: CASSSRTAGGNTIYF
DNA: TGTGCCAGCAGTTCCAGGACAGCGGGAGGAAACACCATATATTTT
V: TRBV6-6
D: .
J: TRBJ1-3
size: .

CDR3: CASSQGPNQPQHF
DNA: TGTGCCAGCAGCCAAGGTCCTAATCAGCCCCAGCATTTT
V: TRBV14
D: .
J: TRBJ1-5
size: .

CDR3: CASSDSQGQGNEQFF
DNA: TGTGCCAGCAGTGACTCCCAGGGTCAAGGCAATGAGCAGTTCTTC
V: TRBV6-4
D: .
J: TRBJ2-1
size: .

CDR3: CAIRMAGEKDGYTF
DNA: TGTGCCATCAGGATGGCGGGGGAAAAGGATGGCTACACCTTC
V: TRBV10-3
D: .
J: TRBJ1-2
size: .

CDR3: CASSVLGLSGANVLTF
DNA: TGTGCCAGCAGTGTACTAGGCCTATCTGGGGCCAACGTCCTGACTTTC
V: TRBV25-1
D: .
J: TRBJ2-6
size: .

CDR3: CASSLGPGGNTEAFF
DNA: TGTGCCAGCAGCTTAGGCCCAGGGGGCAACACTGAAGCTTTCTTT
V: TRBV13
D: TRBD1
J: TRBJ1-1
size: .

CDR3: CASSPSGGPAEQYF
DNA: TGTGCCAGCAGCCCCAGCGGGGGGCCTGCCGAGCAGTACTTC
V: TRBV7-2
D: TRBD2
J: TRBJ2-7
size: .

CDR3: CSVLTGGSYEQYF
DNA: TGCAGCGTTTTGACAGGCGGATCCTACGAGCAGTACTTC
V: TRBV29-1
D: .
J: TRBJ2-7
size: .

CDR3: CASSVGAYEQYF
DNA: TGTGCCAGCAGCGTCGGAGCGTACGAGCAGTACTTC
V: TRBV2
D: .
J: TRBJ2-7
size: .

CDR3: CASSPPRTGTQETQYF
DNA: TGTGCCAGCTCACCACCGAGGACAGGTACACAAGAGACCCAGTACTTC
V: TRBV18
D: TRBD1
J: TRBJ2-5
size: .

CDR3: CASSQPAETQYF
DNA: TGCGCCAGCAGCCAACCTGCGGAGACCCAGTACTTC
V: TRBV4-1
D: .
J: TRBJ2-5
size: few

CDR3: CSVGMISGGSTDTQYF
DNA: TGCAGCGTTGGCATGATTTCAGGGGGTAGCACAGATACGCAGTATTTT
V: TRBV29-1
D: TRBD1
J: TRBJ2-3
size: .

CDR3: CASGPRTSGMNEQFF
DNA: TGTGCTAGTGGTCCCCGGACTAGCGGTATGAATGAGCAGTTCTTC
V: TRBV12-5
D: TRBD2
J: TRBJ2-1
size: .

CDR3: CASSTRSGTFNNQPQHF
DNA: TGTGCCAGCAGCACACGTTCCGGGACTTTCAACAATCAGCCCCAGCATTTT
V: TRBV7-8
D: .
J: TRBJ1-5
size: .

CDR3: CASSGYGGPSYEQYF
DNA: TGCGCCAGCAGCGGCTACGGGGGACCTTCCTACGAGCAGTACTTC
V: TRBV4-3
D: .
J: TRBJ2-7
size: .

CDR3: CASSLGDNLTNEKLFF
DNA: TGTGCCAGCAGCTTAGGGGACAACTTAACTAATGAAAAACTGTTTTTT
V: TRBV7-9
D: .
J: TRBJ1-4
size: few

CDR3: CASSQVGLIYEQYF
DNA: TGCGCCAGCAGCCAAGTGGGACTAATCTACGAGCAGTACTTC
V: TRBV4-1
D: TRBD2
J: TRBJ2-7
size: .

CDR3: CASSLTSGGSSYEQYF
DNA: TGTGCCAGCAGCCTTACTAGCGGGGGGAGCTCCTACGAGCAGTACTTC
V: TRBV9
D: TRBD2
J: TRBJ2-7
size: .

CDR3: CASSQEWGGGRGEQFF
DNA: TGTGCCAGCAGCCAAGAATGGGGCGGGGGGCGGGGTGAGCAGTTCTTC
V: TRBV4-2
D: TRBD2
J: TRBJ2-1
size: .

CDR3: CASSHKVGGNNEQFF
DNA: TGCGCCAGCAGCCATAAGGTAGGAGGGAACAATGAGCAGTTCTTC
V: TRBV4-3
D: .
J: TRBJ2-1
size: .

CDR3: CASSSSEGANYGYTF
DNA: TGTGCCAGCAGCAGCTCGGAGGGTGCTAACTATGGCTACACCTTC
V: TRBV9
D: .
J: TRBJ1-2
size: .

CDR3: CASSPSGGTFYEQYF
DNA: TGTGCCAGCTCACCGAGTGGAGGGACTTTCTACGAGCAGTACTTC
V: TRBV18
D: .
J: TRBJ2-7
size: .

CDR3: CASSLRGGAGMETQYF
DNA: TGTGCCAGCAGCTTACGCGGTGGGGCCGGAATGGAGACCCAGTACTTC
V: TRBV7-2
D: .
J: TRBJ2-5
size: .

CDR3: CASSSLTAAGGGYTF
DNA: TGTGCCAGCAGCTCCCTGACGGCGGCGGGAGGTGGCTACACCTTC
V: TRBV27
D: .
J: TRBJ1-2
size: .

CDR3: CASSSSGQVNTEAFF
DNA: TGTGCCAGCAGCTCCTCGGGACAGGTAAACACTGAAGCTTTCTTT
V: TRBV5-6
D: TRBD1
J: TRBJ1-1
size: .

CDR3: CASSFGSPNTEAFF
DNA: TGTGCCAGCAGCTTTGGCAGTCCGAACACTGAAGCTTTCTTT
V: TRBV7-2
D: .
J: TRBJ1-1
size: .

CDR3: CASSLEQAAYEQYF
DNA: TGTGCCAGCAGCTTAGAACAGGCCGCCTACGAGCAGTACTTC
V: TRBV7-2
D: .
J: TRBJ2-7
size: .

CDR3: CASYQGRDSPLHF
DNA: TGTGCCAGCTACCAGGGGAGGGATTCACCCCTCCACTTT
V: TRBV6-5
D: .
J: TRBJ1-6
size: .

CDR3: CASSERGLDRYEQYF
DNA: TGTGCCAGCAGTGAAAGGGGACTAGACCGTTACGAGCAGTACTTC
V: TRBV2
D: TRBD2
J: TRBJ2-7
size: .

CDR3: CASSQDLLAGVQETQYF
DNA: TGCGCCAGCAGCCAAGATCTATTAGCGGGGGTTCAAGAGACCCAGTACTTC
V: TRBV4-3
D: TRBD2
J: TRBJ2-5
size: .

CDR3: CASSDQGARYGYTF
DNA: TGTGCCAGCAGTGATCAGGGGGCGCGGTATGGCTACACCTTC
V: TRBV6-1
D: TRBD1
J: TRBJ1-2
size: .

CDR3: CASSPGGYNSPLHF
DNA: TGTGCCAGCAGCCCGGGAGGCTATAATTCACCCCTCCACTTT
V: TRBV5-4
D: .
J: TRBJ1-6
size: .

CDR3: CASSLVGRTSNQPQHF
DNA: TGTGCCAGCAGCTTAGTTGGTCGGACATCCAATCAGCCCCAGCATTTT
V: TRBV7-2
D: .
J: TRBJ1-5
size: .

CDR3: CASSFGQTNSPLHF
DNA: TGTGCCAGCAGCTTTGGACAGACTAATTCACCCCTCCACTTT
V: TRBV7-2
D: .
J: TRBJ1-6
size: .

CDR3: CASTQPRQGSGYTF
DNA: TGTGCCAGCACTCAACCGAGACAGGGGAGTGGCTACACCTTC
V: TRBV6-6
D: TRBD1
J: TRBJ1-2
size: .